These T cell receptor beta chains were read from a single sample in a study of blood T cell repertoires in COVID-19. Clones were sequenced by immunoSEQ multiplex PCR, and TCRdb holds only the in-frame ones, with some missing. The data hold approximately 75,000 clones, with about three quarters observed a single time. The sample comprised peripheral blood. The receptors shown here come from a woman older than 75 with active or convalescent COVID-19. CDR3s include the opening cysteine and the closing phenylalanine or tryptophan. A D gene is named only where the DNA matches it firmly. Not every row has a clone size; where given, it reads once, few, many or a size class.

V: TRBV18; size: NA; J: TRBJ2-7; D: NA; CDR3: CASSPGRGSYEQYF; DNA: TGTGCCAGCTCACCTGGACGGGGCTCCTACGAGCAGTACTTC
V: TRBV4-1; size: NA; J: TRBJ1-1; D: TRBD1; CDR3: CASSPTGARNTEAFF; DNA: TGCGCCAGCAGCCCCACAGGGGCGCGGAACACTGAAGCTTTCTTT
V: TRBV15; size: NA; J: TRBJ2-5; D: TRBD1; CDR3: CATSRYRGPETQYF; DNA: TGTGCCACCAGCAGATACAGGGGGCCTGAGACCCAGTACTTC
V: TRBV2; size: NA; J: TRBJ1-6; D: NA; CDR3: CASRTDSPLHF; DNA: TGTGCCAGCAGGACAGATTCACCCCTCCACTTT
V: TRBV6-2/TRBV6-3; size: few; J: TRBJ2-3; D: TRBD2; CDR3: CASSRGNPGLNPDTQYF; DNA: TGTGCCAGCAGTCGCGGAAACCCGGGACTAAACCCAGATACGCAGTATTTT
V: TRBV24-1; size: few; J: TRBJ2-3; D: NA; CDR3: CATSDSVTQYF; DNA: TGTGCCACCAGTGATTCTGTTACGCAGTATTTT
V: TRBV30; size: NA; J: TRBJ1-6; D: NA; CDR3: CAWRRLQSSANSPLHF; DNA: TGTGCCTGGAGAAGACTCCAGAGCTCTGCTAATTCACCCCTCCACTTT
V: TRBV9; size: NA; J: TRBJ1-2; D: NA; CDR3: CASSAPQGGPLVHGYTF; DNA: TGTGCCAGCAGCGCACCCCAGGGAGGACCGCTTGTGCATGGCTACACCTTC
V: TRBV5-1; size: NA; J: TRBJ1-2; D: NA; CDR3: CASSFGTPINYGYTF; DNA: TGCGCCAGCAGCTTTGGCACACCAATTAACTATGGCTACACCTTC
V: TRBV5-1; size: NA; J: TRBJ2-5; D: NA; CDR3: CASKTGSFGSRVQETQYF; DNA: TGCGCCAGCAAGACAGGCAGCTTTGGGTCTAGAGTCCAAGAGACCCAGTACTTC
V: TRBV24-1; size: NA; J: TRBJ1-1; D: NA; CDR3: CATRYRDTEAFF; DNA: TGTGCCACCAGATACAGGGACACTGAAGCTTTCTTT
V: TRBV27; size: once; J: TRBJ1-5; D: TRBD1; CDR3: CASSSSSTGRNQPQHF; DNA: TGTGCCAGCAGTTCCTCCTCGACAGGGAGGAATCAGCCCCAGCATTTT
V: TRBV30; size: once; J: TRBJ1-5; D: NA; CDR3: CAWRDSWGNQPQHF; DNA: TGTGCCTGGAGAGACAGTTGGGGCAATCAGCCCCAGCATTTT
V: TRBV18; size: NA; J: TRBJ2-2; D: NA; CDR3: CATSGTPANTGELFF; DNA: TGTGCCACTTCCGGGACACCCGCGAACACCGGGGAGCTGTTTTTT
V: TRBV9; size: NA; J: TRBJ2-5; D: NA; CDR3: CASSVGAVSQETQYF; DNA: TGTGCCAGCAGCGTAGGGGCAGTGTCCCAAGAGACCCAGTACTTC
V: TRBV6-5; size: NA; J: TRBJ2-5; D: TRBD2; CDR3: CASRLAGAETQYF; DNA: TGTGCCAGCAGATTAGCGGGGGCGGAGACCCAGTACTTC
V: TRBV5-5; size: NA; J: TRBJ2-7; D: NA; CDR3: CASSLAAYEQYF; DNA: TGTGCCAGCAGCTTGGCGGCCTACGAGCAGTACTTC
V: TRBV15; size: NA; J: TRBJ2-1; D: TRBD2; CDR3: CATSRIAGAYNEQFF; DNA: TGTGCCACCAGCAGGATAGCGGGGGCGTACAATGAGCAGTTCTTC
V: TRBV4-3; size: NA; J: TRBJ2-5; D: NA; CDR3: CASSQDRIVPGVEETQYF; DNA: TGCGCCAGCAGCCAAGATCGTATTGTCCCGGGTGTCGAAGAGACCCAGTACTTC
V: TRBV5-5; size: NA; J: TRBJ1-2; D: TRBD1; CDR3: CASSTGTGPHGYTF; DNA: TGTGCCAGCAGCACGGGGACAGGGCCGCATGGCTACACCTTC
V: TRBV12-3/TRBV12-4; size: NA; J: TRBJ2-1; D: NA; CDR3: CASSLGPSEFF; DNA: TGTGCCAGCAGTTTAGGGCCTAGTGAGTTCTTC
V: TRBV6-5; size: NA; J: TRBJ1-5; D: NA; CDR3: CASSSPGAPQHF; DNA: TGTGCCAGCAGTTCCCCAGGGGCGCCCCAGCATTTT
V: TRBV7-2; size: NA; J: TRBJ2-7; D: NA; CDR3: CASSLESGSSYEQYF; DNA: TGTGCCAGCAGCTTAGAAAGCGGTAGCTCCTACGAGCAGTACTTC
V: TRBV18; size: NA; J: TRBJ1-1; D: TRBD1; CDR3: CASSPRDRASREAFF; DNA: TGTGCCAGCTCACCAAGAGACAGGGCCTCGAGAGAAGCTTTCTTT
V: TRBV27; size: NA; J: TRBJ2-7; D: NA; CDR3: CASSSGYWQYF; DNA: TGTGCCAGCAGTTCAGGGTATTGGCAGTACTTC
V: TRBV6-5; size: NA; J: TRBJ1-4; D: TRBD1; CDR3: CASSIQGGGEKLFF; DNA: TGTGCCAGCAGTATACAGGGGGGTGGTGAAAAACTGTTTTTT
V: TRBV5-5; size: few; J: TRBJ2-7; D: TRBD1; CDR3: CASSSRQGLEYEQYF; DNA: TGTGCCAGCAGCTCCAGACAGGGCCTAGAATACGAGCAGTACTTC
V: TRBV4-3; size: NA; J: TRBJ2-1; D: NA; CDR3: CASSQAPGLSSYNEQFF; DNA: TGCGCCAGCAGCCAAGCCCCCGGACTAAGCTCCTACAATGAGCAGTTCTTC
V: TRBV7-9; size: once; J: TRBJ2-5; D: TRBD1; CDR3: CASSWRQGGGETQYF; DNA: TGTGCCAGCAGCTGGAGACAGGGGGGAGGAGAGACCCAGTACTTC
V: TRBV28; size: NA; J: TRBJ2-1; D: TRBD1; CDR3: CASSLWDRGSYNEQFF; DNA: TGTGCCAGCAGTTTATGGGACAGGGGGTCCTACAATGAGCAGTTCTTC
V: TRBV2; size: NA; J: TRBJ2-3; D: TRBD2; CDR3: CASIAGGRGTQYF; DNA: TGTGCCAGCATAGCGGGGGGCCGGGGGACGCAGTATTTT
V: TRBV11-1; size: NA; J: TRBJ2-3; D: NA; CDR3: CASSPTTRKKADTQYF; DNA: TGTGCCAGCAGCCCAACTACCCGCAAAAAGGCAGATACGCAGTATTTT
V: TRBV2; size: NA; J: TRBJ1-4; D: NA; CDR3: CASIPDSGLNEKLFF; DNA: TGTGCCAGCATCCCGGACAGTGGGTTAAATGAAAAACTGTTTTTT
V: TRBV19; size: NA; J: TRBJ1-1; D: TRBD1; CDR3: CASHKRKGTGHMNTEAFF; DNA: TGTGCCAGTCACAAGAGAAAGGGGACAGGACACATGAACACTGAAGCTTTCTTT
V: TRBV28; size: NA; J: TRBJ1-1; D: TRBD1; CDR3: CASSLSTGLKVFF; DNA: TGTGCCAGCAGTCTCTCGACAGGGTTGAAGGTTTTCTTT
V: TRBV6-6; size: NA; J: TRBJ2-3; D: TRBD2; CDR3: CASSYQRGASTDTQYF; DNA: TGTGCCAGCAGTTACCAGCGGGGGGCTAGCACAGATACGCAGTATTTT
V: TRBV11-1; size: NA; J: TRBJ1-2; D: NA; CDR3: CASSLAGTSNYGYTF; DNA: TGTGCCAGCAGCTTAGCGGGCACTTCTAACTATGGCTACACCTTC
V: TRBV10-3; size: NA; J: TRBJ1-2; D: NA; CDR3: CAIGGAYYGYTF; DNA: TGTGCCATCGGGGGGGCGTACTATGGCTACACCTTC
V: TRBV11-3; size: NA; J: TRBJ2-7; D: NA; CDR3: CASSLGEDYEQYF; DNA: TGTGCCAGCAGCTTAGGAGAAGATTACGAGCAGTACTTC
V: TRBV5-1; size: NA; J: TRBJ1-2; D: TRBD1; CDR3: CASSSGTGGEVAYGYTF; DNA: TGCGCCAGCAGCTCCGGGACAGGGGGCGAGGTGGCCTATGGCTACACCTTC
V: TRBV7-9; size: few; J: TRBJ2-7; D: NA; CDR3: CASSLAANRYSYEQYF; DNA: TGTGCCAGCAGCTTAGCCGCCAACAGGTACTCCTACGAGCAGTACTTC
V: TRBV6-5; size: NA; J: TRBJ2-1; D: TRBD2; CDR3: CASRTLAGGYNEQFF; DNA: TGTGCCAGCAGAACTCTAGCGGGGGGATACAATGAGCAGTTCTTC